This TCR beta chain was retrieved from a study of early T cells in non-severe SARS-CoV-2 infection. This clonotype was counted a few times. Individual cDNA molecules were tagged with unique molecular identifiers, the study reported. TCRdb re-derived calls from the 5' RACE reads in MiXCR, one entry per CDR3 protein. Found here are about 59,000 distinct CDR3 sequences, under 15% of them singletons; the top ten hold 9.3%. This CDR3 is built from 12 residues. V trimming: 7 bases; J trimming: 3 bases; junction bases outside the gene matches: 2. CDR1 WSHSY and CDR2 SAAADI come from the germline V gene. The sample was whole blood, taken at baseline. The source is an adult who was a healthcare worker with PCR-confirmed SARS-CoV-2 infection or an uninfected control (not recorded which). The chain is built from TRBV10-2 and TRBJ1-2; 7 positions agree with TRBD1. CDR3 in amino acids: CASMGQYYGYTF. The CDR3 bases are TGCGCCAGCATGGGACAGTACTATGGCTACACCTTC.